This is a list of T cell receptor beta chains from one sample in a study of shared clonotypes between healthy human individuals. Repertoires were generated with immunoSEQ multiplex PCR, while TCRdb's copy carries only in-frame clones and drops some. The sample lists roughly 680,000 clones, 72% occurring once. The sample was memory CD4+ T cells sorted from blood. All receptors come from a woman aged 30 to 39 in good health. The CDR3 runs from the conserved cysteine through the conserved F or W. A D gene is named only where the DNA matches it firmly. Not all rows give a size; the values are once, few, many and, for expanded clones, a class.

J gene: TRBJ1-4
clone size: -
D gene: -
V gene: TRBV28
CDR3 protein: CASSPRAAPTNEKLFF
CDR3 DNA: TGTGCCAGCTCCCCCAGGGCCGCGCCAACTAATGAAAAACTGTTTTTT

J gene: TRBJ1-5
clone size: -
D gene: TRBD1
V gene: TRBV2
CDR3 protein: CASSTGVGNQPQHF
CDR3 DNA: TGTGCCAGCAGTACAGGGGTAGGCAATCAGCCCCAGCATTTT

J gene: TRBJ1-5
clone size: -
D gene: TRBD1
V gene: TRBV7-9
CDR3 protein: CASSSDRGFQPQHF
CDR3 DNA: TGTGCCAGCAGCTCGGACAGGGGGTTTCAGCCCCAGCATTTT

J gene: TRBJ2-5
clone size: -
D gene: TRBD1
V gene: TRBV27
CDR3 protein: CASSYKTSPTGGFAETQYF
CDR3 DNA: TGTGCCAGCAGTTACAAAACTAGTCCGACAGGGGGGTTTGCTGAGACCCAGTACTTC

J gene: TRBJ1-1
clone size: -
D gene: -
V gene: TRBV6-5
CDR3 protein: CASSQGQKEAFF
CDR3 DNA: TGTGCCAGCAGTCAGGGGCAGAAGGAAGCTTTCTTT

J gene: TRBJ2-7
clone size: -
D gene: -
V gene: TRBV19
CDR3 protein: CASSIEGYSYEQYF
CDR3 DNA: TGTGCCAGTAGTATAGAGGGTTACTCCTACGAGCAGTACTTC

J gene: TRBJ1-5
clone size: many
D gene: -
V gene: TRBV6-1
CDR3 protein: CAISESSNMIKQPQHF
CDR3 DNA: TGTGCCATCAGTGAGTCGTCGAACATGATAAAGCAGCCCCAGCATTTT

J gene: TRBJ1-2
clone size: once
D gene: TRBD1
V gene: TRBV5-1
CDR3 protein: CASSPQQGVDYGYTF
CDR3 DNA: TGCGCCAGCAGCCCCCAACAGGGGGTCGACTATGGCTACACCTTC

J gene: TRBJ1-4
clone size: -
D gene: -
V gene: TRBV15
CDR3 protein: CATSRPGTGREKLFF
CDR3 DNA: TGTGCCACCAGCAGGCCCGGGACCGGGAGGGAAAAACTGTTTTTT

J gene: TRBJ1-1
clone size: few
D gene: -
V gene: TRBV28
CDR3 protein: CASRNTGGIEAFF
CDR3 DNA: TGTGCCAGCAGGAACACCGGGGGAATTGAAGCTTTCTTT

J gene: TRBJ2-1
clone size: -
D gene: TRBD1
V gene: TRBV11-2
CDR3 protein: CASSTGASSYNEQFF
CDR3 DNA: TGTGCCAGCAGTACAGGGGCGAGCTCCTACAATGAGCAGTTCTTC

J gene: TRBJ1-5
clone size: -
D gene: -
V gene: TRBV2
CDR3 protein: CASSLGNQPQHF
CDR3 DNA: TGTGCCAGCAGTTTAGGAAATCAGCCCCAGCATTTT

J gene: TRBJ1-2
clone size: -
D gene: -
V gene: TRBV11-2
CDR3 protein: CASSPQTPWGGYGYTF
CDR3 DNA: TGTGCCAGCAGCCCCCAAACGCCATGGGGGGGCTATGGCTACACCTTC

J gene: TRBJ1-4
clone size: -
D gene: -
V gene: TRBV6-1
CDR3 protein: CASSGTRAGEKLFF
CDR3 DNA: TGTGCCAGCAGTGGGACAAGGGCGGGCGAAAAACTGTTTTTT

J gene: TRBJ2-7
clone size: -
D gene: -
V gene: TRBV5-1
CDR3 protein: CASSLGSIVYEQYF
CDR3 DNA: TGCGCCAGCAGCTTGGGCAGTATAGTGTACGAGCAGTACTTC

J gene: TRBJ2-1
clone size: -
D gene: -
V gene: TRBV10-3
CDR3 protein: CAISAGNDGDEQFF
CDR3 DNA: TGTGCCATCAGTGCTGGTAACGATGGAGATGAGCAGTTCTTC

J gene: TRBJ2-1
clone size: -
D gene: TRBD2
V gene: TRBV19
CDR3 protein: CASTDTGGPYNEQFF
CDR3 DNA: TGTGCCAGTACCGATACGGGGGGTCCTTACAATGAGCAGTTCTTC

J gene: TRBJ2-3
clone size: few
D gene: -
V gene: TRBV29-1
CDR3 protein: CSVRTASSTDTQYF
CDR3 DNA: TGCAGCGTTCGGACAGCTTCTAGCACAGATACGCAGTATTTT

J gene: TRBJ2-3
clone size: -
D gene: TRBD2
V gene: TRBV4-2
CDR3 protein: CASRKTSGSFTDTQYF
CDR3 DNA: TGTGCCAGCAGAAAGACTAGCGGGAGTTTTACAGATACGCAGTATTTT

J gene: TRBJ1-5
clone size: once
D gene: -
V gene: TRBV9
CDR3 protein: CASSVSPDGNQPQHF
CDR3 DNA: TGTGCCAGCAGCGTCTCCCCGGACGGAAATCAGCCCCAGCATTTT

J gene: TRBJ1-5
clone size: -
D gene: -
V gene: TRBV19
CDR3 protein: CASSIGTPYSNQPQHF
CDR3 DNA: TGTGCCAGTAGTATCGGCACACCGTATAGCAATCAGCCCCAGCATTTT

J gene: TRBJ2-6
clone size: few
D gene: -
V gene: TRBV2
CDR3 protein: CASVGASRAGANVLTF
CDR3 DNA: TGTGCCAGCGTAGGAGCCTCAAGGGCTGGGGCCAACGTCCTGACTTTC

J gene: TRBJ1-5
clone size: -
D gene: -
V gene: TRBV6-1
CDR3 protein: CASSGQAGISNQPQHF
CDR3 DNA: TGTGCCAGCAGTGGACAGGCTGGGATTAGCAATCAGCCCCAGCATTTT

J gene: TRBJ2-7
clone size: -
D gene: TRBD2
V gene: TRBV4-1
CDR3 protein: CASSQLAGVNEQYF
CDR3 DNA: TGCGCCAGCAGCCAGTTGGCGGGAGTGAATGAGCAGTACTTC

J gene: TRBJ1-1
clone size: -
D gene: -
V gene: TRBV7-8
CDR3 protein: CASSVEGGNTEAFF
CDR3 DNA: TGTGCCAGCAGCGTGGAAGGGGGAAACACTGAAGCTTTCTTT

J gene: TRBJ1-5
clone size: -
D gene: -
V gene: TRBV28
CDR3 protein: CASGQYSNQPQHF
CDR3 DNA: TGTGCCAGCGGACAGTATAGCAATCAGCCCCAGCATTTT

J gene: TRBJ1-1
clone size: -
D gene: -
V gene: TRBV27
CDR3 protein: CASRARVSSTEAFF
CDR3 DNA: TGTGCCAGCCGTGCCAGGGTATCGAGCACTGAAGCTTTCTTT

J gene: TRBJ1-4
clone size: -
D gene: -
V gene: TRBV19
CDR3 protein: CASRWRGSTNEKLFF
CDR3 DNA: TGTGCCAGTAGGTGGAGAGGCTCGACTAATGAAAAACTGTTTTTT

J gene: TRBJ2-7
clone size: -
D gene: TRBD2
V gene: TRBV7-4
CDR3 protein: CASSFGTSGRTCEQYF
CDR3 DNA: TGTGCCAGCAGCTTCGGGACTAGCGGGAGAACGTGCGAGCAGTACTTC

J gene: TRBJ1-4
clone size: few
D gene: TRBD1
V gene: TRBV28
CDR3 protein: CASTLTGLEKLFF
CDR3 DNA: TGTGCCAGCACCCTGACAGGGCTTGAAAAACTGTTTTTT

J gene: TRBJ2-3
clone size: -
D gene: TRBD2
V gene: TRBV9
CDR3 protein: CASNRNGRLTDTQYF
CDR3 DNA: TGTGCCAGCAATCGGAACGGGAGGCTCACAGATACGCAGTATTTT

J gene: TRBJ2-1
clone size: -
D gene: -
V gene: TRBV11-3
CDR3 protein: CASSLGAGSYNEQFF
CDR3 DNA: TGTGCCAGCAGCTTAGGGGCAGGGTCTTACAATGAGCAGTTCTTC

J gene: TRBJ2-5
clone size: once
D gene: TRBD1
V gene: TRBV5-4
CDR3 protein: CASSPKGQGNKETQYF
CDR3 DNA: TGTGCCAGCAGCCCAAAAGGACAGGGTAATAAAGAGACCCAGTACTTC

J gene: TRBJ2-5
clone size: -
D gene: TRBD2
V gene: TRBV7-7
CDR3 protein: CASSTTRGTSGQETQYF
CDR3 DNA: TGTGCCAGCAGCACAACAAGAGGGACTAGCGGACAAGAGACCCAGTACTTC

J gene: TRBJ2-6
clone size: -
D gene: -
V gene: TRBV5-6
CDR3 protein: CASNRARRGF
CDR3 DNA: TGTGCCAGCAACAGGGCCAGAAGGGGTTTC

J gene: TRBJ2-2
clone size: -
D gene: -
V gene: TRBV15
CDR3 protein: CATSREGVRTGELFF
CDR3 DNA: TGTGCCACCAGCAGAGAAGGGGTCAGAACCGGGGAGCTGTTTTTT

J gene: TRBJ2-2
clone size: -
D gene: TRBD1
V gene: TRBV7-6
CDR3 protein: CASSLMGQASTGELFF
CDR3 DNA: TGTGCCAGCAGCTTAATGGGACAGGCCTCCACCGGGGAGCTGTTTTTT

J gene: TRBJ2-1
clone size: -
D gene: -
V gene: TRBV30
CDR3 protein: CVCRGSYNEQFF
CDR3 DNA: TGTGTGTGTAGAGGGAGCTACAATGAGCAGTTCTTC

J gene: TRBJ2-7
clone size: -
D gene: -
V gene: TRBV18
CDR3 protein: CASSPRVGVGSSYEQYF
CDR3 DNA: TGTGCCAGCTCACCAAGAGTCGGGGTTGGTAGCTCCTACGAGCAGTACTTC

J gene: TRBJ2-1
clone size: -
D gene: TRBD2
V gene: TRBV2
CDR3 protein: CASSVTSGRYEQFF
CDR3 DNA: TGTGCCAGCAGTGTAACTAGCGGGAGGTATGAGCAGTTCTTC

J gene: TRBJ2-5
clone size: once
D gene: -
V gene: TRBV5-1
CDR3 protein: CASSIGQETQYF
CDR3 DNA: TGCGCCAGCAGCATAGGGCAGGAGACCCAGTACTTC

J gene: TRBJ1-6
clone size: -
D gene: -
V gene: TRBV5-1
CDR3 protein: CASSSSTEYGSPLHF
CDR3 DNA: TGCGCCAGCAGCAGCAGTACCGAATATGGTTCACCCCTCCACTTT

J gene: TRBJ1-5
clone size: -
D gene: -
V gene: TRBV10-3
CDR3 protein: CAISESGTNQPQHF
CDR3 DNA: TGTGCCATCAGTGAGTCAGGCACAAATCAGCCCCAGCATTTT

J gene: TRBJ2-3
clone size: -
D gene: TRBD2
V gene: TRBV11-3
CDR3 protein: CASSLGGLAGDTDTQYF
CDR3 DNA: TGTGCCAGCAGCTTGGGCGGACTAGCGGGAGACACAGATACGCAGTATTTT

J gene: TRBJ2-6
clone size: -
D gene: -
V gene: TRBV19
CDR3 protein: CASSTRTTSGANVLTF
CDR3 DNA: TGTGCCAGTAGTACCCGGACTACCTCTGGGGCCAACGTCCTGACTTTC

J gene: TRBJ1-5
clone size: -
D gene: TRBD1
V gene: TRBV18
CDR3 protein: CASSPLGTANQPQHF
CDR3 DNA: TGTGCCAGCTCACCCCTCGGGACAGCTAATCAGCCCCAGCATTTT

J gene: TRBJ1-5
clone size: -
D gene: -
V gene: TRBV28
CDR3 protein: CASSLVNQPQHF
CDR3 DNA: TGTGCCAGCAGTTTGGTCAATCAGCCCCAGCATTTT

J gene: TRBJ2-5
clone size: -
D gene: -
V gene: TRBV21-1
CDR3 protein: CASSRIDREETQYF
CDR3 DNA: TGTGCCAGCAGCCGAATTGACAGGGAAGAGACCCAGTACTTC

J gene: TRBJ1-2
clone size: -
D gene: -
V gene: TRBV19
CDR3 protein: CASNKGPSGYTF
CDR3 DNA: TGTGCCAGTAATAAGGGACCCTCTGGCTACACCTTC

J gene: TRBJ1-2
clone size: -
D gene: -
V gene: TRBV18
CDR3 protein: CASSSIGDHYGYTF
CDR3 DNA: TGTGCCAGCTCAAGTATCGGGGACCACTATGGCTACACCTTC

J gene: TRBJ1-2
clone size: -
D gene: -
V gene: TRBV6-6
CDR3 protein: CASSLDTRGGYTF
CDR3 DNA: TGTGCCAGCAGTCTCGACACCCGGGGTGGCTACACCTTC

J gene: TRBJ2-7
clone size: many
D gene: TRBD2
V gene: TRBV10-3
CDR3 protein: CAMKSAGAGHEQYF
CDR3 DNA: TGTGCCATGAAGAGCGCGGGAGCAGGCCACGAGCAGTACTTC

J gene: TRBJ1-3
clone size: -
D gene: -
V gene: TRBV18
CDR3 protein: CASSPNPGNTIYF
CDR3 DNA: TGTGCCAGCTCACCAAACCCTGGAAACACCATATATTTT

J gene: TRBJ1-2
clone size: -
D gene: -
V gene: TRBV2
CDR3 protein: CASIRSLTGNYGYTF
CDR3 DNA: TGTGCCAGCATCCGGAGTCTCACTGGGAACTATGGCTACACCTTC

J gene: TRBJ2-5
clone size: once
D gene: -
V gene: TRBV5-4
CDR3 protein: CASSRAGGGLGETQYF
CDR3 DNA: TGTGCCAGCAGCCGAGCGGGTGGGGGCTTAGGAGAGACCCAGTACTTC

J gene: TRBJ1-2
clone size: -
D gene: TRBD1
V gene: TRBV6-1
CDR3 protein: CASSVGGGSYGYTF
CDR3 DNA: TGTGCCAGCAGTGTAGGAGGGGGCAGCTATGGCTACACCTTC

J gene: TRBJ2-5
clone size: -
D gene: -
V gene: TRBV7-7
CDR3 protein: CASSLDYSGETQYF
CDR3 DNA: TGTGCCAGCAGCTTAGACTACTCTGGAGAGACCCAGTACTTC

J gene: TRBJ1-3
clone size: -
D gene: -
V gene: TRBV5-4
CDR3 protein: CASSTGRDRVGNTIYF
CDR3 DNA: TGTGCCAGCAGCACGGGCCGGGACCGAGTTGGAAACACCATATATTTT

J gene: TRBJ1-4
clone size: few
D gene: -
V gene: TRBV25-1
CDR3 protein: CASSDGRRNEKLFF
CDR3 DNA: TGTGCCAGCAGTGATGGGAGGAGGAACGAAAAACTGTTTTTT